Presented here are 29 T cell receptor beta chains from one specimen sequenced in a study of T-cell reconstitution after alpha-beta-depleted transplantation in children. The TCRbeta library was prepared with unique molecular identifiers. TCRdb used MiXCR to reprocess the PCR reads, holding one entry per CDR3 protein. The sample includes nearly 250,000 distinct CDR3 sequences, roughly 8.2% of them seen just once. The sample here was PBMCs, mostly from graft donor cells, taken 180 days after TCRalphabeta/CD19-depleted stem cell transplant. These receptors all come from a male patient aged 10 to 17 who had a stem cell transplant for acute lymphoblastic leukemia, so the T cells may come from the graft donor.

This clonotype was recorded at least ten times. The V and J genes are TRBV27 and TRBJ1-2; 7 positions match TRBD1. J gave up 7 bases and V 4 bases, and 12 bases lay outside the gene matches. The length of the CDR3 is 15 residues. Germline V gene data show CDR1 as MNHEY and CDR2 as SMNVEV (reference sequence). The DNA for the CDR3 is TGTGCCAGCAGTTCCAACTCCCGACAGGGCAGTGGCTACACCTTC. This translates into CASSSNSRQGSGYTF.

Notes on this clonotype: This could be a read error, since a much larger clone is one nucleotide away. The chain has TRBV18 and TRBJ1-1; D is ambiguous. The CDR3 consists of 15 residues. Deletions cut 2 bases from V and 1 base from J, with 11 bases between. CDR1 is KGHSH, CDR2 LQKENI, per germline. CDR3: CASSPFAEQNTEAFF. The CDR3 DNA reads TGTGCCAGCTCACCATTCGCAGAGCAGAACACTGAAGCTTTCTTT.

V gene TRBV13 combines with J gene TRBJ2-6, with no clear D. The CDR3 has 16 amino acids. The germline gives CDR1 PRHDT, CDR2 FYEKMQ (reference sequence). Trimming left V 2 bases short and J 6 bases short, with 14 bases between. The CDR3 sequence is CASSLIRTLAANVLTF. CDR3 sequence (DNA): TGTGCCAGCAGCTTAATTCGGACCCTTGCGGCCAACGTCCTGACTTTC.

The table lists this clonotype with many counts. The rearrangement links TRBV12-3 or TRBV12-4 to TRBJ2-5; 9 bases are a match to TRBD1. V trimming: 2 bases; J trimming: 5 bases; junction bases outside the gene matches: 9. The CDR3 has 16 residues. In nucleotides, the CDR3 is TGTGCCAGCAGTTTAAGGCGGGGACAGGGAGGGGAGACCCAGTACTTC. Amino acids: CASSLRRGQGGETQYF.

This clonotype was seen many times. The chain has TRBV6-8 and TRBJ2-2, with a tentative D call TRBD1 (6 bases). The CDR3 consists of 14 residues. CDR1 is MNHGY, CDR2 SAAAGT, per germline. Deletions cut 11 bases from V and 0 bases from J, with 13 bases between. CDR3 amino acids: CADSGTPNTGELFF. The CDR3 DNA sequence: TGTGCCGATTCCGGGACACCGAACACCGGGGAGCTGTTTTTT.

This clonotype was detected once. DNA for the CDR3: TGCGCCAGCAGGAAAGAGGGATCGAACACTGAAGCTTTCTTT. Protein sequence: CASRKEGSNTEAFF. This chain connects TRBV5-1 to TRBJ1-1; D is uncertain. The CDR3 runs 14 residues. CDR1 SGHRS and CDR2 YFSETQ come from the germline V gene. Trimming took off 5 bases at V and 1 base at J, with 12 bases between the two ends.

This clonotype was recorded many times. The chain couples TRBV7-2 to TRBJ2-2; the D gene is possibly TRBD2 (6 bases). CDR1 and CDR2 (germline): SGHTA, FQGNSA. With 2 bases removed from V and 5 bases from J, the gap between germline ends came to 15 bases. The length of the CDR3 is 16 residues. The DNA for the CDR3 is TGTGCCAGCAGCTTAAGGACCGGGAGAGGGACCGGGGAGCTGTTTTTT. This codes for CASSLRTGRGTGELFF.

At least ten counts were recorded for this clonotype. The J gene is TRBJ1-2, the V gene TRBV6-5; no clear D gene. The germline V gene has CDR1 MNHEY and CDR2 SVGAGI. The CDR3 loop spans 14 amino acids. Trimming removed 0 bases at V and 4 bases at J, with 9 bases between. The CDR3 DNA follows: TGTGCCAGCAGTTACTCGACGGCGAGCTATGGCTACACCTTC. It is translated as CASSYSTASYGYTF.

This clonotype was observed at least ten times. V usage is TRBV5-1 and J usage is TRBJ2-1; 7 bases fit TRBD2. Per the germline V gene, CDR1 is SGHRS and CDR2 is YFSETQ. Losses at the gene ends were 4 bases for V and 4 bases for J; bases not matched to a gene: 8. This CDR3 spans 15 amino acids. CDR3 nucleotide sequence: TGCGCCAGCAGCCGAGGACTAGTAGGATACAATGAGCAGTTCTTC. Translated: CASSRGLVGYNEQFF.

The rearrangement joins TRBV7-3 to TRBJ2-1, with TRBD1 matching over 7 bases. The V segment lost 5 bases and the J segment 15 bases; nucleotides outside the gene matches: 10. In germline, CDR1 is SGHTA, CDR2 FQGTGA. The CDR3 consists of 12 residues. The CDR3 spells CASSETTGNVFF. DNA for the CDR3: TGTGCCAGCAGCGAAACGACAGGGAATGTGTTCTTC.

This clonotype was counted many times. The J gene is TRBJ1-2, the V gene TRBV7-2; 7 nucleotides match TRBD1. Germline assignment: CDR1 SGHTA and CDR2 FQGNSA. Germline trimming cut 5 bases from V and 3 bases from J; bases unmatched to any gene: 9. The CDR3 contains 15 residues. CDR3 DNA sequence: TGTGCCAGCAGCACTCGGGACAGCAAATACTATGGCTACACCTTC. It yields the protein CASSTRDSKYYGYTF.

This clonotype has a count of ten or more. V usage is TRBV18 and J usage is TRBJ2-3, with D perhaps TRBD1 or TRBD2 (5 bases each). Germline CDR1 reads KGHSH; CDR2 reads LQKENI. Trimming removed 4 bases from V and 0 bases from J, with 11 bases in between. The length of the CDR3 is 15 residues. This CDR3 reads CASSLSGTSTDTQYF. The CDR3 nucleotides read TGTGCCAGCTCACTTTCAGGGACCAGCACAGATACGCAGTATTTT.

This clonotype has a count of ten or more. The CDR3 spells CASSMTGKEGTGELFF. The CDR3 region has the DNA TGCGCCAGCAGCATGACAGGGAAGGAGGGCACCGGGGAGCTGTTTTTT. This sequence joins TRBV5-1 and TRBJ2-2; tentative D call: TRBD1 (7 bases). Germline V lookup: CDR1 SGHRS, CDR2 YFSETQ. V lost 4 bases and J 4 bases, leaving 17 bases between the germline ends. CDR3 length: 16 amino acids.

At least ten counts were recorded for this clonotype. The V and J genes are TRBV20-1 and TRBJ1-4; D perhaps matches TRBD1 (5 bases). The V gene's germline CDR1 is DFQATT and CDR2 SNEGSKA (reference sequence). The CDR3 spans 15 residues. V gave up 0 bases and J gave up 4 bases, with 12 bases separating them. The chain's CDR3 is CSARDPQGVNEKLFF. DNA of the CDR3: TGCAGTGCTAGAGATCCCCAGGGAGTTAATGAAAAACTGTTTTTT.

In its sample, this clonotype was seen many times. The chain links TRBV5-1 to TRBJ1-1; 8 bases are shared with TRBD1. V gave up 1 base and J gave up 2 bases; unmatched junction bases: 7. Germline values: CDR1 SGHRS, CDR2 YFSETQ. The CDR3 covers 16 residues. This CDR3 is CASSLRDRMLNTEAFF. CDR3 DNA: TGCGCCAGCAGCTTGAGGGACAGGATGTTAAACACTGAAGCTTTCTTT.

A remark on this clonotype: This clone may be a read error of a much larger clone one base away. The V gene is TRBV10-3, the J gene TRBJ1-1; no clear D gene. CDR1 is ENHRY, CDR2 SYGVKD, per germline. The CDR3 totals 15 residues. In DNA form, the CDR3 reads TGTGCCATCAGTAAGTCGATCCGACAGAACACTGAAGCTTTCTTT. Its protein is CAISKSIRQNTEAFF.

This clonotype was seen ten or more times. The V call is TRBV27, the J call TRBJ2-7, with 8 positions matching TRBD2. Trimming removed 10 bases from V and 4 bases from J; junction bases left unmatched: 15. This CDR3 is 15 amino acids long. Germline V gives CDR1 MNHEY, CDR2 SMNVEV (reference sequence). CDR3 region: CATSSKGLVGYEQYF. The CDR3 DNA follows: TGTGCCACCTCCTCCAAGGGACTAGTCGGATACGAGCAGTACTTC.

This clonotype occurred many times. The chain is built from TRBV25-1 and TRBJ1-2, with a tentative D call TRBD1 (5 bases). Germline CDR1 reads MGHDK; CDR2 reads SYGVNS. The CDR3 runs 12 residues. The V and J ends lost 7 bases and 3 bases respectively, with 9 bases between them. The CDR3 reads CASTGMDYGYTF. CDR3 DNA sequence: TGTGCCAGCACAGGGATGGACTATGGCTACACCTTC.

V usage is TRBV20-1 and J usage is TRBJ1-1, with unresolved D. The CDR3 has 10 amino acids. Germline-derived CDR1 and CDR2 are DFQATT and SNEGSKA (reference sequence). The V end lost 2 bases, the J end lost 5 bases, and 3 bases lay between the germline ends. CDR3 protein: CSARRTEAFF. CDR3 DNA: TGCAGTGCTAGAAGAACTGAAGCTTTCTTT.

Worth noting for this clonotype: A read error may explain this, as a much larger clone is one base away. The CDR3 DNA reads TGTGCCAGCAGCTTTCCTCGTTACGAGCAGTACTTC. Amino acids: CASSFPRYEQYF. J is TRBJ2-7 and V is TRBV13; unclear D gene. The CDR3 spans 12 residues. Germline V lookup: CDR1 PRHDT, CDR2 FYEKMQ (reference sequence). V shed 3 bases and J shed 4 bases, with 7 bases lying between them.

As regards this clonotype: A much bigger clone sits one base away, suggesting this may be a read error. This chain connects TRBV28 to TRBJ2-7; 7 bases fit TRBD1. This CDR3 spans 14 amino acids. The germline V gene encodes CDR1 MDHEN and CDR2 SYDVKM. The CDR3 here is CASIPATGTYGQYF. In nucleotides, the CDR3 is TGTGCCAGCATCCCAGCGACAGGGACCTACGGGCAGTACTTC.

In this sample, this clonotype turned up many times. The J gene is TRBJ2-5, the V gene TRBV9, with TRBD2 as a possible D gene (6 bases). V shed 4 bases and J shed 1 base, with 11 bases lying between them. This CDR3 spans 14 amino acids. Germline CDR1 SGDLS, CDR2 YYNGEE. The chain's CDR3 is CASSPWDFQETQYF. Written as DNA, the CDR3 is TGTGCCAGCAGCCCCTGGGACTTCCAAGAGACCCAGTACTTC.

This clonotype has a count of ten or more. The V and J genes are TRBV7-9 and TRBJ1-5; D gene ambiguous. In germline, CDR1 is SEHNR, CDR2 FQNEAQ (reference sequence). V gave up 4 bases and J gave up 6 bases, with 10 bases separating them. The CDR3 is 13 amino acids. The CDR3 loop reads CASSSEGRQPQHF. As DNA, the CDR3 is TGTGCCAGCAGCTCAGAAGGTCGTCAGCCCCAGCATTTT.

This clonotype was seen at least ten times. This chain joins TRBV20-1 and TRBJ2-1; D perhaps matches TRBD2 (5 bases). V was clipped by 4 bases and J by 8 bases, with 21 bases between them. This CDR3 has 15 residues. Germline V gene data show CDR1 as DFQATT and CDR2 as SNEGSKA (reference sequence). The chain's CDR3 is CSATPTSSPQDEQFF. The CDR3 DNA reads TGCAGTGCTACCCCCACTAGTTCCCCCCAAGATGAGCAGTTCTTC.

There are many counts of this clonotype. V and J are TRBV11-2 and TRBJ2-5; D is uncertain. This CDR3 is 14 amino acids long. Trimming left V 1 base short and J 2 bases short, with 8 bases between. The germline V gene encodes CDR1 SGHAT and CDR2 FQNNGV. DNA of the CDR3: TGTGCCAGCAGCTTAGTGGGAAGTCAAGAGACCCAGTACTTC. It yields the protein CASSLVGSQETQYF. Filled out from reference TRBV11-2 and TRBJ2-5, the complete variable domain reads EAGVAQSPRYKIIEKRQSVAFWCNPISGHATLYWYQQILGQGPKLLIQFQNNGVVDDSQLPKDRFSAERLKGVDSTLKIQPAKLEDSAVYLCASSLVGSQETQYFGPGTRLLVL.

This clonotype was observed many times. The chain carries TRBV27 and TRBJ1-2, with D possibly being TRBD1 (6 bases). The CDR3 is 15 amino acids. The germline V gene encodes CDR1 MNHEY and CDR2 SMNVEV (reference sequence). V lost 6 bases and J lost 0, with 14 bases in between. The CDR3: CASSPGGRANYGYTF. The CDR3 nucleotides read TGTGCCAGCAGCCCGGGGGGGCGAGCTAACTATGGCTACACCTTC.

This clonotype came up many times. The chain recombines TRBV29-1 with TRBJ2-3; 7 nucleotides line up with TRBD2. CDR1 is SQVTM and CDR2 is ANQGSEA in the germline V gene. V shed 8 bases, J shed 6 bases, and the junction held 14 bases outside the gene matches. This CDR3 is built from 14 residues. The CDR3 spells CSIREGSSTDTQYF. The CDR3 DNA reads TGCAGCATTAGGGAGGGTTCGTCAACGGATACGCAGTATTTT.

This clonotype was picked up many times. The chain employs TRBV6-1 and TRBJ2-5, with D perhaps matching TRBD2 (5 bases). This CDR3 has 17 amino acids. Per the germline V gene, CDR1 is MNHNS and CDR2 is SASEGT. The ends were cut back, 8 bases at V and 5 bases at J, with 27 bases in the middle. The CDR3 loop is CASSHSPHVPPGETQYF. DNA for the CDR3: TGTGCCAGCTCCCACTCCCCGCATGTACCTCCGGGGGAGACCCAGTACTTC.

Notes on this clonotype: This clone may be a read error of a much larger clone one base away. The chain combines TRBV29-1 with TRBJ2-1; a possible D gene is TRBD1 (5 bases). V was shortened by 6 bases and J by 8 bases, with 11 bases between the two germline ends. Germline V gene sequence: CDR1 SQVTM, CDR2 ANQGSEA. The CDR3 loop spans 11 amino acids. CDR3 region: CSVEKGHEQFF. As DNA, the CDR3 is TGCAGCGTCGAAAAGGGGCATGAGCAGTTCTTC.